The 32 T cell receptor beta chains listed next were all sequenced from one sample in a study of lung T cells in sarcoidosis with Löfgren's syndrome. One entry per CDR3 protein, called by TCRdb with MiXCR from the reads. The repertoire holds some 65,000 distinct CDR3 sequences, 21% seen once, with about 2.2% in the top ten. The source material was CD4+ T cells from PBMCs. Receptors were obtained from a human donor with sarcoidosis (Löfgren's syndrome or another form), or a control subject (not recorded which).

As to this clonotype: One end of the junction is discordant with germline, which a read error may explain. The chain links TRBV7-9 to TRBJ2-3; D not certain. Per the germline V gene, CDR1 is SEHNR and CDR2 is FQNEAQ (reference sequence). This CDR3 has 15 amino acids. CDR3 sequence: CASSFKSFFTDTQYF. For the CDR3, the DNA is TGTGCCAGTAGCTTTAAAAGTTTCTTCACAGATACGCAGTATTTT. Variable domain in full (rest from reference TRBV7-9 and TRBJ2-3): DTGVSQNPRHKITKRGQNVTFRCDPISEHNRLYWYRQTLGQGPEFLTYFQNEAQLEKSRLLSDRFSAERPKGSFSTLEIQRTEQGDSAMYLCASSFKSFFTDTQYFGPGTRLTVL.

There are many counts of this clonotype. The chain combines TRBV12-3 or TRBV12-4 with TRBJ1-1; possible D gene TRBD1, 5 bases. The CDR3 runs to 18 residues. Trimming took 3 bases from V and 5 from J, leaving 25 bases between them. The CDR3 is CASSFQLGANWGGTEAFF. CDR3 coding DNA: TGTGCCAGCAGTTTTCAGTTAGGGGCTAACTGGGGAGGTACTGAAGCTTTCTTT.

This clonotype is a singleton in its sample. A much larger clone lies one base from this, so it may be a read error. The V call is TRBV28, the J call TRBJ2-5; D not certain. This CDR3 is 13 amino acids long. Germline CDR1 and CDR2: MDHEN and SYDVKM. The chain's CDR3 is CASSFRRFETKYF. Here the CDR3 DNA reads TGTGCCAGCAGTTTTAGGCGCTTCGAGACCAAGTACTTC.

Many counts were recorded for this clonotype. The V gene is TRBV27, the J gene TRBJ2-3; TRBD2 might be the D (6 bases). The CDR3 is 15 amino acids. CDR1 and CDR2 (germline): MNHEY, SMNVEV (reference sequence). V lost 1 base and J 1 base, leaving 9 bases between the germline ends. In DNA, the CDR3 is TGTGCCAGCAGTTTATGGGACTCTCGCACAGATACGCAGTATTTT. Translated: CASSLWDSRTDTQYF.

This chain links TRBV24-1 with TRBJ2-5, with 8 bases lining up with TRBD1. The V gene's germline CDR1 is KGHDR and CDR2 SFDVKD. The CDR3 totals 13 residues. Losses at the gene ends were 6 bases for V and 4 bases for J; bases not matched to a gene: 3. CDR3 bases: TGTGCCACCAGTTCAGACAGGGGAGAGACCCAGTACTTC. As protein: CATSSDRGETQYF.

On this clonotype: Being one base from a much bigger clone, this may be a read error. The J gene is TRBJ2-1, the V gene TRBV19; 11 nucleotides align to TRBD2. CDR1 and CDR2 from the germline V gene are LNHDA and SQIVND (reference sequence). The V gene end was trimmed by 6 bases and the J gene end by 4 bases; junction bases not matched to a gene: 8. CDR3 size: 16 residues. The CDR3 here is CASSSLAGGPYNEQFF. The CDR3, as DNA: TGTGCCAGTAGCTCATTAGCGGGAGGGCCGTACAATGAGCAGTTCTTC.

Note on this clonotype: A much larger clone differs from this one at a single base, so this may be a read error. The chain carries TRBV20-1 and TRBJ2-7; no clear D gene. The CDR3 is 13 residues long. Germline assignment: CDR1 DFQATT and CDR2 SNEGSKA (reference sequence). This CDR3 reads CSARADPSYEQHV. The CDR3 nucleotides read TGCAGTGCTAGAGCAGACCCGTCGTACGAGCAGCACGTC.

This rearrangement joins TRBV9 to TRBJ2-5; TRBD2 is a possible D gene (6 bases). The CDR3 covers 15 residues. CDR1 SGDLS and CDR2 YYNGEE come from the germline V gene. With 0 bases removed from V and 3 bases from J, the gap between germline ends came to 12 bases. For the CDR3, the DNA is TGTGCCAGCAGCGTAGGGGTCTGGGAGGAAGAGACCCAGTACTTC. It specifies CASSVGVWEEETQYF.

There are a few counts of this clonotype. CDR3 region: CSARVVGGPYEQYF. The DNA for the CDR3 is TGCAGTGCTAGAGTGGTAGGGGGCCCCTACGAGCAGTACTTC. The rearrangement joins TRBV20-1 to TRBJ2-7, with 7 bases aligning to TRBD1. The CDR3 is 14 amino acids. V was pared by 1 base and J by 2 bases, with 5 bases of the junction left unmatched. CDR1 and CDR2 (germline): DFQATT, SNEGSKA (reference sequence).

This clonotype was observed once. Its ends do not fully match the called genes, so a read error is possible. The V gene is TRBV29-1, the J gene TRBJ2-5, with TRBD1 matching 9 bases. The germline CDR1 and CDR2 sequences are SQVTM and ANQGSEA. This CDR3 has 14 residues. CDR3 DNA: TGCGGCGTTCGGGACAGGGACTGGGCAGAGACCCAGTACTTC. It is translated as CGVRDRDWAETQYF. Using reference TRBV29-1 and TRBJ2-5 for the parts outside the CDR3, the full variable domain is SAVISQKPSRDICQRGTSLTIQCQVDSQVTMMFWYRQQPGQSLTLIATANQGSEATYESGFVIDKFPISRPNLTFSTLTVSNMSPEDSSIYLCGVRDRDWAETQYFGPGTRLLVL.

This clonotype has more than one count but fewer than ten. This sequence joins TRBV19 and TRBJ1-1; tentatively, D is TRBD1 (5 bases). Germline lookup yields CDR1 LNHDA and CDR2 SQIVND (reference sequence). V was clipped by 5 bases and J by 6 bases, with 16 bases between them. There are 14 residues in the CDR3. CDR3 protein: CASSPHSGFAEAFF. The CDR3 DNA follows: TGTGCCAGTAGTCCTCACTCAGGGTTTGCTGAAGCTTTCTTT.

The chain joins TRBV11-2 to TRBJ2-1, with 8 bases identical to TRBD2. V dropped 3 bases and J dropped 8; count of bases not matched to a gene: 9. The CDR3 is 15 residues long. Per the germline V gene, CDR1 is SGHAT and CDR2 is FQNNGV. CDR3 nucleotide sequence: TGTGCCAGCAGCTTCATAGCGGGAAGAGCCGATGAGCAGTTCTTC. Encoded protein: CASSFIAGRADEQFF.

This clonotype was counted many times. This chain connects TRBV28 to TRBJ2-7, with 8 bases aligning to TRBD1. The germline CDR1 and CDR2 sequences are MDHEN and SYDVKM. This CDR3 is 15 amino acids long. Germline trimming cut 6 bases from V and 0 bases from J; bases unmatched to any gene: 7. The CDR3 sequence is CASRGDRISSYEQYF. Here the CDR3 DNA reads TGTGCCAGCAGGGGGGACAGGATTAGCTCCTACGAGCAGTACTTC.

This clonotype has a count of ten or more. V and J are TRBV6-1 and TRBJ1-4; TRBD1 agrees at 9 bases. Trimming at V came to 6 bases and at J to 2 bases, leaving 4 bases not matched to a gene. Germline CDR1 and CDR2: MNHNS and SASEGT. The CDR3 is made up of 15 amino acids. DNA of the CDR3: TGTGCCAGCAGCAACGACAGGGGGACTAATGAAAAACTGTTTTTT. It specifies CASSNDRGTNEKLFF.

Here the CDR3 reads CSAMTPAGTGELFF. CDR3 DNA: TGCAGTGCTATGACCCCCGCTGGAACCGGGGAGCTGTTTTTT. The genes are TRBV20-1 and TRBJ2-2; no clear D gene. CDR1 is DFQATT, CDR2 SNEGSKA, per germline (reference sequence). The CDR3 is 14 amino acids. V lost 4 bases, J lost 5 bases, and 14 bases lay in between.

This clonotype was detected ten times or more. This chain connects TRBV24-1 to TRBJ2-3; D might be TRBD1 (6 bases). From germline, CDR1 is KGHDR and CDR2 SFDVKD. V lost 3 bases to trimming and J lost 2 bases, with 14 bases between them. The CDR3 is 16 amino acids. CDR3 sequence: CATSDPGQTTTDTQYF. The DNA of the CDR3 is TGTGCCACCAGTGATCCCGGACAGACAACCACAGATACGCAGTATTTT.

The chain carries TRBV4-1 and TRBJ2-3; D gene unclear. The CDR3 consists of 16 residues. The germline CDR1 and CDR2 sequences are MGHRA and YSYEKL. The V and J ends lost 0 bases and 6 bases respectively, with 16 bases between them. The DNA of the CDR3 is TGCGCCAGCAGCCAAGATGGTAAGAGAACCGCGGATACGCAGTATTTT. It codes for CASSQDGKRTADTQYF.

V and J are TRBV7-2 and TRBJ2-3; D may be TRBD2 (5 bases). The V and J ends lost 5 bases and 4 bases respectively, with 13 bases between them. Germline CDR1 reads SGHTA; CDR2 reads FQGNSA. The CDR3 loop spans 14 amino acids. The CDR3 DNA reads TGTGCCAGCAGCCCCCCTGAGGAGGCAGATACGCAGTATTTT. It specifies CASSPPEEADTQYF.

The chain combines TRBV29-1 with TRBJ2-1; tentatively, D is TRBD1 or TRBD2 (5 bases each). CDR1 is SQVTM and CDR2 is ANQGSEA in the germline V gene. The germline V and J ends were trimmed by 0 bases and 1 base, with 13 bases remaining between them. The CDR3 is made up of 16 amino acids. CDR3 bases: TGCAGCGTTGAAGATGGGGGACGGAGGTCCTACAATGAGCAGTTCTTC. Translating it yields CSVEDGGRRSYNEQFF.

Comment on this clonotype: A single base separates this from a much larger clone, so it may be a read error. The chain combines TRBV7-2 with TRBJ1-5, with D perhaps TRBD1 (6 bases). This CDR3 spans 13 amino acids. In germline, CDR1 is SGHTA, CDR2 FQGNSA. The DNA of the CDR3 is TGTGCCAGCAGCCCTACGGACAGTCAGCCCCGGCATTTT. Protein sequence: CASSPTDSQPRHF.

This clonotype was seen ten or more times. The CDR3 here is CASSLPSGEGYEQFF. The CDR3 region has the DNA TGTGCCAGCAGTTTGCCTAGCGGTGAGGGGTATGAGCAGTTCTTC. The V and J genes are TRBV28 and TRBJ2-1; 7 bases are a match to TRBD2. Trimming at V came to 3 bases and at J to 8 bases, leaving 10 bases not matched to a gene. Germline V gene lookup returns CDR1 MDHEN and CDR2 SYDVKM. The CDR3 is made up of 15 amino acids.

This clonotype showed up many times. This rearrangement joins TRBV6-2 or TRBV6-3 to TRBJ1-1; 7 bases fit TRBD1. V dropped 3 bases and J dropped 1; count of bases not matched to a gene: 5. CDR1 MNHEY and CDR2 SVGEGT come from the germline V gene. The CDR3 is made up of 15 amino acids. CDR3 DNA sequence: TGTGCCAGCAGTTATCTGGGACAGAAGAACACTGAAGCTTTCTTT. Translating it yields CASSYLGQKNTEAFF.

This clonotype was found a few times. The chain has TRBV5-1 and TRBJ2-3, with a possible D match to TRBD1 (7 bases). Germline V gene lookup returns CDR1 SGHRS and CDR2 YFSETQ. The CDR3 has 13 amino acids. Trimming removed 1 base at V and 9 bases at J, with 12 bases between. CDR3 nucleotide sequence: TGCGCCAGCAGCTTGAACAGGGGAGGAACGCAGTATTTT. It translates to CASSLNRGGTQYF. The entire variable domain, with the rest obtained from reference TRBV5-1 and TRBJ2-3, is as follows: KAGVTQTPRYLIKTRGQQVTLSCSPISGHRSVSWYQQTPGQGLQFLFEYFSETQRNKGNFPGRFSGRQFSNSRSEMNVSTLELGDSALYLCASSLNRGGTQYFGPGTRLTVL.

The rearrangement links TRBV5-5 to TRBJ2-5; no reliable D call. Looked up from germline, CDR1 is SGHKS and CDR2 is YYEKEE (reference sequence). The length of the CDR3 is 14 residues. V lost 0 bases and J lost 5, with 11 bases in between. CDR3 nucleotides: TGTGCCAGCAGCTTGGAGTGGGGAAGTGAGACCCAGTACTTC. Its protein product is CASSLEWGSETQYF.

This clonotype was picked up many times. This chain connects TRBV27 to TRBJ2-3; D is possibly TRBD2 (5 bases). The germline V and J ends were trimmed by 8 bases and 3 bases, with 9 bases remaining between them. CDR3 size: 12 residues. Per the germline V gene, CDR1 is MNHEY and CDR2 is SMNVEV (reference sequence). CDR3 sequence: CASGRGTDTQYF. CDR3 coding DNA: TGTGCCAGCGGCCGGGGAACAGATACGCAGTATTTT.

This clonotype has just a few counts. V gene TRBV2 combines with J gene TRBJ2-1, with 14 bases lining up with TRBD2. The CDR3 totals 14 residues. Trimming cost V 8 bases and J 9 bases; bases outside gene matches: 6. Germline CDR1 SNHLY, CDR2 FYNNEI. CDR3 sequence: CASHLTSGGGEQFF. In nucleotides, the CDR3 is TGTGCCAGCCACCTGACTAGCGGGGGGGGTGAGCAGTTCTTC.

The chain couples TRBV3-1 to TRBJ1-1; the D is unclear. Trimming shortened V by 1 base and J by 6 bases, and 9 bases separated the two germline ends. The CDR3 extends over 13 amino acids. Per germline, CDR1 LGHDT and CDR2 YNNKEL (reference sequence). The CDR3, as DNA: TGTGCCAGCAGCCAAGGAACAAACGCTGAAGCTTTCTTT. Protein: CASSQGTNAEAFF.

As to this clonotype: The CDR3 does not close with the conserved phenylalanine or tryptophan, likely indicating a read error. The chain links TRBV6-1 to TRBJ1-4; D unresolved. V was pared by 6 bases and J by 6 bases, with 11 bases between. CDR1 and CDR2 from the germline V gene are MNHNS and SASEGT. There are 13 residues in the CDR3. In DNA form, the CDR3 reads TGTGCCAGCAGACCCCGACCTGATGAAAAACTGTTTTCT. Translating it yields CASRPRPDEKLFS.

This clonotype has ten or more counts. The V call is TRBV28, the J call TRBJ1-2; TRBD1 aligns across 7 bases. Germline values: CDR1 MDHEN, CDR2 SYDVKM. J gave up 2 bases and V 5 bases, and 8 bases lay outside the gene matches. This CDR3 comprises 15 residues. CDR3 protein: CASSPYSTGNYGYTF. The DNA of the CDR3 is TGTGCCAGCAGTCCTTACTCGACAGGGAACTATGGCTACACCTTC.

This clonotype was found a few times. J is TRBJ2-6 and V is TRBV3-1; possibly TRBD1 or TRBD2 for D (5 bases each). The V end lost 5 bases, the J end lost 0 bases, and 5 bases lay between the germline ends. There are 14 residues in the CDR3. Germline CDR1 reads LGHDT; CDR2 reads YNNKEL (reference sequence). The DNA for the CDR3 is TGTGCCAGCAGCGGGACCTCTGGGGCCAACGTCCTGACTTTC. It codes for CASSGTSGANVLTF.

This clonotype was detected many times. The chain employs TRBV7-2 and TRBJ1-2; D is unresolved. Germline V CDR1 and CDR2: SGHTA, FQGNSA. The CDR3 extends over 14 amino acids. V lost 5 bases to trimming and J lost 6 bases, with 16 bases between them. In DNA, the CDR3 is TGTGCCAGCAGCAACCGAGTCCGGTTACATGGCTACACCTTC. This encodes CASSNRVRLHGYTF.

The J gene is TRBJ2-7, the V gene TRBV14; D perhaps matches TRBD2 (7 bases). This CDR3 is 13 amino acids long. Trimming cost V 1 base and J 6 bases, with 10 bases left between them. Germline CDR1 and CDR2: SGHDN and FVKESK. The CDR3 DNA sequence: TGTGCCAGCAGCCAAGTGGCGGGGGCCGAGCAGTACGTC. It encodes CASSQVAGAEQYV.